Included here is one T cell receptor beta chain sequence, with context. Antigen: not known. The data were obtained in a study of shared clonotypes between healthy human individuals. On the study more broadly: Three plates were used per donor for CD4 naive, three for CD4 memory, two for CD8 naive and one for CD8 memory. Study-level points and caveats: Richness estimates generally favored naive over memory subsets.

Assay execution took place at the deep level. Clones were sequenced by immunoSEQ multiplex PCR, and TCRdb holds only the in-frame ones, with some missing. The sample holds about 1 million clones, around 76% seen once. There are 14 residues in the CDR3. Trimming stripped 6 bases from V and 7 bases from J, with 15 bases between. The germline V gene encodes CDR1 WNHNN and CDR2 SYGVQD (reference sequence). The sample comprised memory CD4+ T cells sorted from blood. Subset: CD45RA-negative fraction. This sequence originates from a man aged 18-30 years in good health. The chain carries TRBV10-1 and TRBJ2-2, with D possibly TRBD2 on 6 matching bases. CDR3 sequence: CASSPVRENGELFF. The CDR3 region has the DNA TGCGCCAGCAGCCCCGTCCGGGAGAACGGGGAGCTGTTTTTT.